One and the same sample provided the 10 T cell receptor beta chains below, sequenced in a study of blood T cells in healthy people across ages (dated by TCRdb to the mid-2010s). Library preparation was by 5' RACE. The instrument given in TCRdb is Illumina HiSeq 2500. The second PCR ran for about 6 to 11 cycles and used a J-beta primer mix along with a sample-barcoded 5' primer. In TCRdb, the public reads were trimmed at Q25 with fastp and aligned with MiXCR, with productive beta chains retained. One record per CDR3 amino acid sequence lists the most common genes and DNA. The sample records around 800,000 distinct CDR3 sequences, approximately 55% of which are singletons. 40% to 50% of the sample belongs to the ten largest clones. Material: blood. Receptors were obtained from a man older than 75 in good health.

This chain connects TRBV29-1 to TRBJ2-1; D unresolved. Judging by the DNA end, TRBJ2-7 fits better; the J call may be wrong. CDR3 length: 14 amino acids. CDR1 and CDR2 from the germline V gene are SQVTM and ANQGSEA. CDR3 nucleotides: TGCAGCGTTGTACGGCAGATCTCCTACAATGAGCAGTACTTC. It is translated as CSVVRQISYNEQYF.

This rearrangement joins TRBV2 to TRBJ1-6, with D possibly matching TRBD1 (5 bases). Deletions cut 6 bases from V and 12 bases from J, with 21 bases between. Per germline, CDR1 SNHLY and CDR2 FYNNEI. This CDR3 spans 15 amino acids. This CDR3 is CASSRNQGSSKPLHF. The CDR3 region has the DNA TGTGCCAGCAGCCGAAATCAGGGTTCGTCAAAACCCCTCCACTTT.

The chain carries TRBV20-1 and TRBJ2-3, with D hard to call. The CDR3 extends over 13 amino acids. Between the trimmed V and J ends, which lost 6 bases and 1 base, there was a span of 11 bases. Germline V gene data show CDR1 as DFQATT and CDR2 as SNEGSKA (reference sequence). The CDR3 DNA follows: TGCAGTGCACCCCCTTCTGGCACAGATACGCAGTATTTT. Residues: CSAPPSGTDTQYF.

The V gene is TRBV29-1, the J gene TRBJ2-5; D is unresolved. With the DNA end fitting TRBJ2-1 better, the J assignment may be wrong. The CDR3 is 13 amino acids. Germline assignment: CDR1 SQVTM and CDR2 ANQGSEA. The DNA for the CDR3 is TGCAGCGTTGGGTCGGAGAAACAAGAGACCCAGTTCTTC. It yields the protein CSVGSEKQETQFF.

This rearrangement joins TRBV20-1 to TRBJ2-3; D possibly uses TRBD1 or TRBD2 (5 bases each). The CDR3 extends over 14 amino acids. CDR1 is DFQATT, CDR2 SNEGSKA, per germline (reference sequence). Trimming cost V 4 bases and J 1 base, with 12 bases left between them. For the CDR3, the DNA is TGCAGTGCTAACTACGGGGCGGGCACAGATACGCAGTATTTT. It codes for CSANYGAGTDTQYF.

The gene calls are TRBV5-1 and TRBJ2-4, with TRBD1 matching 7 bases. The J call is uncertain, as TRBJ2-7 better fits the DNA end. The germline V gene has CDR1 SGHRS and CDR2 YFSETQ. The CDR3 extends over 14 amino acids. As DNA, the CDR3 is TGCGCCAGCAGCTACGACAGGGTAGGGTACGAGCAGTACTTC. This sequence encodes CASSYDRVGYEQYF.

The CDR3 here is CASSLGGRIDSPLHF. As DNA, the CDR3 is TGTGCCAGCAGTTTAGGAGGGAGGATCGATTCACCCCTCCACTTT. The chain joins TRBV27 to TRBJ1-6, with D unresolved. Deletions cut 2 bases from V and 8 bases from J, with 13 bases between. The germline CDR1 and CDR2 sequences are MNHEY and SMNVEV (reference sequence). The CDR3 extends over 15 amino acids.

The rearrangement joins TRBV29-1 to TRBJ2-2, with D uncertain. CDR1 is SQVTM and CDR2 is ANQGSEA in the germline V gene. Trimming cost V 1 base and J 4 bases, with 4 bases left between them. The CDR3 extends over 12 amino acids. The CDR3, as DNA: TGCAGCGTTGAAGCGGTCACCGGGGAGCTGTTTTTT. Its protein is CSVEAVTGELFF.

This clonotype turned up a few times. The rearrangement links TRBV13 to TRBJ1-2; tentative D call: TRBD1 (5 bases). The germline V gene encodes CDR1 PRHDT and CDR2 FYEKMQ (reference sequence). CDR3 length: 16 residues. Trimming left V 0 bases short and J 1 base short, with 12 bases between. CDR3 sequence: CASSLGGGDHNYGYTF. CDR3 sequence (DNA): TGTGCCAGCAGCTTAGGGGGCGGGGACCATAACTATGGCTACACCTTC.

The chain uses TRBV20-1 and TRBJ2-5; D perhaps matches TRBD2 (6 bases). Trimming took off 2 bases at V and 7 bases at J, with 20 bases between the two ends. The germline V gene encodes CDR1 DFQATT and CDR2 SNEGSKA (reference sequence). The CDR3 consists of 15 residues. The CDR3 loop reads CSARPQLAVLGTQYF. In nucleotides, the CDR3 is TGCAGTGCTAGACCCCAACTAGCAGTTCTGGGGACCCAGTACTTC.